The clone carrying this T cell receptor beta chain was seen a few times. Its antigen remains unidentified. Germline V gene data show CDR1 as MDHEN and CDR2 as SYDVKM. The CDR3 covers 17 residues. The J segment lost 0 bases and the V segment lost 8 bases, leaving 12 bases of the junction unmatched. The source of the sample is a study of tumor and adjacent non-tumor tissue in lung cancer. Looking at the study overall: On average, productive TCRbeta reads reached around 4 million per sample. Points from the study as a whole: Top 100 clones took a larger repertoire share in normal lung.

A modified ARM-PCR protocol with three rounds of nested PCR amplified TCRbeta. TCRdb re-derived calls from the multiplex PCR reads in MiXCR, one entry per CDR3 protein. The sample contains some 99,000 distinct CDR3 sequences, over 55% of which appear only once. No cell sorting was done before RNA was extracted from the tissue. More than 3 cm separated this lung sample from the edge of the tumor. This receptor was obtained from a man aged 60 to 75 with non-small cell lung cancer. V usage is TRBV28 and J usage is TRBJ2-3, with 9 bases identical to TRBD2. Sequenced: distant non-tumor lung tissue. The CDR3 protein is CASFFSGRSSSTDTQYF. In DNA, the CDR3 is TGTGCCAGCTTTTTTAGCGGGAGATCTTCTAGCACAGATACGCAGTATTTT.